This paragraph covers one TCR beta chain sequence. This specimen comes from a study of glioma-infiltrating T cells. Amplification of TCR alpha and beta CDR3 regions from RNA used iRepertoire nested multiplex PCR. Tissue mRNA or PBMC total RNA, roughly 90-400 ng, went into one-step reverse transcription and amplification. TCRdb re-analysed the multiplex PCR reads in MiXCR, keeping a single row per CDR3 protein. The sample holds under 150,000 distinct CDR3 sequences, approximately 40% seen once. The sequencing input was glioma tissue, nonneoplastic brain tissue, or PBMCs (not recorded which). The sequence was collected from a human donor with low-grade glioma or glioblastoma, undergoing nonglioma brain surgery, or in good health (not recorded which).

The CDR3, as DNA: TGTGCCAGCTCACCAAGAGATATCCAAGAGACCCAGTACTTC. Translated: CASSPRDIQETQYF. J is TRBJ2-5 and V is TRBV18; D not resolved. The CDR3 spans 14 residues. V lost 2 bases to trimming and J lost 1 base, with 8 bases between them. From germline, CDR1 is KGHSH and CDR2 LQKENI. Full variable domain (missing parts from reference TRBV18 and TRBJ2-5): NAGVMQNPRHLVRRRGQEARLRCSPMKGHSHVYWYRQLPEEGLKFMVYLQKENIIDESGMPKERFSAEFPKEGPSILRIQQVVRGDSAAYFCASSPRDIQETQYFGPGTRLLVL.